This T cell receptor beta chain was identified in a study of PD-L1 blockade in urothelial cancer. Study context: Blood samples had a median of 141,255 T cells.

About this clone: Its antigen is unknown.

Regarding the study as a whole: Better survival was forecast by a pretreatment blood TCR clonality below the median.

Only in-frame clones appear in the TCRdb table, and some are missing; sequencing was by immunoSEQ multiplex PCR. The data hold about 110,000 clones, with under 95% observed a single time. Time point indicated: peripheral blood 6 weeks after treatment start. CDR3 length: 13 amino acids. Trimming cost V 3 bases and J 4 bases; bases outside gene matches: 4. Germline CDR1 and CDR2: SQVTM and ANQGSEA. V gene TRBV29-1 combines with J gene TRBJ2-7; TRBD1 aligns across 9 bases. Source: PBMCs, taken around atezolizumab (anti-PD-L1) treatment. This clonotype originated in a man in his fifties or sixties with urothelial cancer. The chain's CDR3 is CSVETGGGYEQYF. The CDR3 region has the DNA TGCAGCGTTGAGACAGGGGGGGGATACGAGCAGTACTTC.